This T cell receptor beta chain was recovered during a study of shared T cell receptors in the human thymus. In its sample, this clone was seen once. Data came from immunoSEQ multiplex PCR; TCRdb stores just in-frame clones and leaves some out. The sample includes some 660,000 clones, about 87% of them seen just once. CDR3 size: 16 residues. V lost 4 bases to trimming and J lost 7 bases; unmatched junction nucleotides: 6. In germline, CDR1 is MNHEY, CDR2 SMNVEV (reference sequence). This sample also appeared in a second study, on human thymus T cells. That study adds: The thymus was resected at corrective cardiac surgery. Seemingly biased V and J gene usage marked thymic and blood repertoires.

Sequenced sample: thymocytes. This TCR came from a boy younger than two with a congenital heart defect. V usage is TRBV27 and J usage is TRBJ2-1, with TRBD2 matching over 14 bases. Here the CDR3 reads CASSSVGTSGRNEQFF. CDR3 nucleotide sequence: TGTGCCAGCAGTTCCGTCGGGACTAGCGGGAGAAATGAGCAGTTCTTC.